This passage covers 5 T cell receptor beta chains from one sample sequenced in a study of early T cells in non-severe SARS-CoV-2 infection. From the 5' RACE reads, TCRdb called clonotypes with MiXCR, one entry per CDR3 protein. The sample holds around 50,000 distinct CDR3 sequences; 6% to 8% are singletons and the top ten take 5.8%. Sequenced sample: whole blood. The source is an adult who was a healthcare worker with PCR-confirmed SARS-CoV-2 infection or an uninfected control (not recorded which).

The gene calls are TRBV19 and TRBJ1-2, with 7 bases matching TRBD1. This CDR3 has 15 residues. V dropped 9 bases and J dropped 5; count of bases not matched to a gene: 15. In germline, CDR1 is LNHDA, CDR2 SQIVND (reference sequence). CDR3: CASRNIFDRVYGYTF. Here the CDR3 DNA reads TGTGCCAGCAGAAATATCTTCGACAGGGTGTATGGCTACACCTTC.

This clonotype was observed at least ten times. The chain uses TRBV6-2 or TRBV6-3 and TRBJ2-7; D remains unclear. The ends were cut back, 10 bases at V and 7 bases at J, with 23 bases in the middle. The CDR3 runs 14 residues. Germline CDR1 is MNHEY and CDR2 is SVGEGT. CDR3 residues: CATQEEVFAREQYF. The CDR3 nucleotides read TGTGCCACCCAAGAAGAAGTTTTTGCTAGAGAGCAGTACTTC.

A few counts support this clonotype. CDR3 in DNA: TGTGCCAGCAGCTTTCTCTCGGTTACCGGGGAGCTGTTTTTT. Translated: CASSFLSVTGELFF. The chain employs TRBV5-6 and TRBJ2-2; D unresolved. There are 14 residues in the CDR3. CDR1 and CDR2 from the germline V gene are SGHDT and YYEEEE. Trimming pared 2 bases from V and 5 bases from J, leaving 10 bases between.

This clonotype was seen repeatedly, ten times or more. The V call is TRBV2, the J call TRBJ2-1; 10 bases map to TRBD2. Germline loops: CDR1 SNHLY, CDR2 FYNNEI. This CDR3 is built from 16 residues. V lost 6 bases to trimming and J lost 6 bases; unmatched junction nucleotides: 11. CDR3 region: CASSPTLAGAINEQFF. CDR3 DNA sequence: TGTGCCAGCAGCCCTACCCTAGCGGGGGCTATCAATGAGCAGTTCTTC.

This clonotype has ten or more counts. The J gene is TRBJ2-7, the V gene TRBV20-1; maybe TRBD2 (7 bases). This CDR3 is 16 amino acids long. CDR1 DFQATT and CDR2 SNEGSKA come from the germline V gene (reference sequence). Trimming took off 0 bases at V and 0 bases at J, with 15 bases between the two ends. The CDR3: CSARDLEGGDSYEQYF. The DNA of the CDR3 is TGCAGTGCTAGAGATCTGGAGGGGGGGGACTCCTACGAGCAGTACTTC.